One sample yielded the 10 T cell receptor beta chains listed below, sequenced in a study of shared clonotypes between healthy human individuals. Assay used: immunoSEQ multiplex PCR; TCRdb lists only in-frame clones, some missing. Altogether over a million clones are present, 98% being singletons, with the ten largest covering under 0.45%. The sequenced material came from naive CD4+ T cells sorted from blood. Subset: CD45RA+ positively selected. The receptors here all came from a young man in good health.

The chain recombines TRBV19 with TRBJ2-7, with TRBD2 identical over 10 bases. Germline CDR1 and CDR2: LNHDA and SQIVND (reference sequence). J gave up 0 bases and V 3 bases, and 11 bases lay outside the gene matches. This CDR3 comprises 18 residues. The CDR3 DNA reads as TGTGCCAGTAGTATTAGTAGCGGGAGGACCTGGAGCTCCTACGAGCAGTACTTC. It translates to CASSISSGRTWSSYEQYF.

CDR3 sequence (DNA): TGCGCCAGCAGCTTATTTACAGGGATTGCTGAGCAGTTCTTC. This codes for CASSLFTGIAEQFF. The chain has TRBV5-1 and TRBJ2-1, with D tentatively TRBD1 (6 bases). V gave up 2 bases and J gave up 9 bases, with 15 bases separating them. The CDR3 has 14 amino acids. The germline V gene encodes CDR1 SGHRS and CDR2 YFSETQ.

The gene calls are TRBV18 and TRBJ2-7, with 12 bases matching TRBD2. CDR1 and CDR2 from the germline V gene are KGHSH and LQKENI. Trimming at V came to 2 bases and at J to 6 bases, leaving 8 bases not matched to a gene. The CDR3 has 16 amino acids. Here the CDR3 DNA reads TGTGCCAGCTCACCAGAGTTGCTAGCGGGAGGGAGCGAGCAGTACTTC. It yields the protein CASSPELLAGGSEQYF.

CDR3 sequence: CASSPGLLPNEQYF. The DNA of the CDR3 is TGTGCCAGCAGCCCCGGACTGCTACCCAACGAGCAGTACTTC. The chain carries TRBV9 and TRBJ2-7, with D perhaps matching TRBD2 (5 bases). V shed 4 bases and J shed 5 bases, with 16 bases lying between them. Germline assignment: CDR1 SGDLS and CDR2 YYNGEE. This CDR3 region has 14 residues.

On this clone: Compared with germline, one end of the junction differs, possibly owing to a read error. In nucleotides, the CDR3 is TGCAGCGTAACTAGCGGGAGGGCCATTAACTTC. Translating it yields CSVTSGRAINF. The chain couples TRBV29-1 to TRBJ2-7, with 13 bases aligning to TRBD2. The V gene's germline CDR1 is SQVTM and CDR2 ANQGSEA. The CDR3 runs 11 residues.

The chain is built from TRBV2 and TRBJ2-3; 11 nucleotides align to TRBD2. This CDR3 contains 15 residues. CDR1 and CDR2 (germline): SNHLY, FYNNEI. V lost 3 bases to trimming and J lost 4 bases; unmatched junction nucleotides: 3. The CDR3 nucleotides read TGTGCCAGCAGTGACGCTAGCGGGAGGCCAGATACGCAGTATTTT. This translates into CASSDASGRPDTQYF.

The rearrangement joins TRBV7-2 to TRBJ1-2, with 9 bases that match TRBD1. With V trimmed by 5 bases and J by 2 bases, 12 bases remained unmatched. There are 17 residues in the CDR3. CDR1 is SGHTA and CDR2 is FQGNSA in the germline V gene. The CDR3 sequence: CASSPSRDRVRNYGYTF. In DNA, the CDR3 is TGTGCCAGCAGCCCGTCCCGGGACAGGGTGAGGAACTATGGCTACACCTTC.

The chain employs TRBV28 and TRBJ2-1; 13 bases match TRBD2. The CDR3 covers 19 residues. Germline assignment: CDR1 MDHEN and CDR2 SYDVKM. The junction had 9 bases not matched to a gene; V was cut back by 4 bases and J by 0 bases. The CDR3 here is CASSSLTSGRIRSYNEQFF. Written as DNA, the CDR3 is TGTGCCAGCAGTTCCCTGACTAGCGGGAGGATTCGCTCCTACAATGAGCAGTTCTTC.

The chain couples TRBV11-3 to TRBJ2-3; a weak D match, TRBD2 (5 bases). Germline CDR1 SGHNT, CDR2 YENEEA. V lost 1 base and J 1 base, leaving 12 bases between the germline ends. The CDR3 sequence is 16 residues long. CDR3 sequence reads: CASSLAAGLGTDTQYF. CDR3 in DNA: TGTGCCAGCAGCTTAGCGGCAGGACTTGGCACAGATACGCAGTATTTT.

The chain employs TRBV6-1 and TRBJ2-7; D gene unclear. V was clipped by 7 bases and J by 0 bases, with 13 bases between them. From germline, CDR1 is MNHNS and CDR2 SASEGT. This CDR3 spans 14 amino acids. Here the CDR3 reads CASKPPGNSYEQYF. CDR3 DNA: TGTGCCAGCAAACCTCCCGGCAACTCCTACGAGCAGTACTTC.